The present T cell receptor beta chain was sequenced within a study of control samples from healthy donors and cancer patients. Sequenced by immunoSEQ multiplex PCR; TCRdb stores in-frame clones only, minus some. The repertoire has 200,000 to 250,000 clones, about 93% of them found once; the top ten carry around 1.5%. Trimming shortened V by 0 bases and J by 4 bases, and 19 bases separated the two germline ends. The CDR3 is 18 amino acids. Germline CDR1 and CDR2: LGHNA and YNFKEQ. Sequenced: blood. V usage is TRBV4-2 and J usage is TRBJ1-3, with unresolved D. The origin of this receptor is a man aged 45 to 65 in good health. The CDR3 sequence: CASSQDWGGGSRGNTIYF. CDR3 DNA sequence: TGTGCCAGCAGCCAAGATTGGGGTGGAGGCTCGAGGGGAAACACCATATATTTT.